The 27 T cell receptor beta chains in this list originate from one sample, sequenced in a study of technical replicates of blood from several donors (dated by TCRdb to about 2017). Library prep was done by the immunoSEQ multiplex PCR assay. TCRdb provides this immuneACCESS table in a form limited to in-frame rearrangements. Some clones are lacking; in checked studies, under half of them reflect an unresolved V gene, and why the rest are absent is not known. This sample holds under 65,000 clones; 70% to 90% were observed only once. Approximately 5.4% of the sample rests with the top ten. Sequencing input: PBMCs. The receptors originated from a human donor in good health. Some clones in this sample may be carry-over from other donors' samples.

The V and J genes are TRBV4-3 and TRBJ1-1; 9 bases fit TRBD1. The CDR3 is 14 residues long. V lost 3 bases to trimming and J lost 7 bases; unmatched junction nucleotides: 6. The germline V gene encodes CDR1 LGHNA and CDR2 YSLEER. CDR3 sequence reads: CASSQLQGADEAFF. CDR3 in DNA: TGCGCCAGCAGCCAGTTACAGGGGGCGGATGAAGCTTTCTTT.

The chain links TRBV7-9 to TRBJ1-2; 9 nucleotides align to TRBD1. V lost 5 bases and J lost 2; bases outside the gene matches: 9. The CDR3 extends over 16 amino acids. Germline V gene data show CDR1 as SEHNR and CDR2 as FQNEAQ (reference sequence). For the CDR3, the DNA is TGTGCCAGCAGCCCTACATTTGACAGGGGGAACTATGGCTACACCTTC. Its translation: CASSPTFDRGNYGYTF.

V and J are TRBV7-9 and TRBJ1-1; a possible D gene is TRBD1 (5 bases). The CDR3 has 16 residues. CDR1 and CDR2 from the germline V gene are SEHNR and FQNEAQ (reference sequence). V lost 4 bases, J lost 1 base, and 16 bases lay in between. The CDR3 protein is CASSSQAWQGNTEAFF. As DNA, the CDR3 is TGTGCCAGCAGCTCGCAAGCGTGGCAGGGGAACACTGAAGCTTTCTTT. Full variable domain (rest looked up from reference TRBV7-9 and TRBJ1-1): DTGVSQNPRHKITKRGQNVTFRCDPISEHNRLYWYRQTLGQGPEFLTYFQNEAQLEKSRLLSDRFSAERPKGSFSTLEIQRTEQGDSAMYLCASSSQAWQGNTEAFFGQGTRLTVV.

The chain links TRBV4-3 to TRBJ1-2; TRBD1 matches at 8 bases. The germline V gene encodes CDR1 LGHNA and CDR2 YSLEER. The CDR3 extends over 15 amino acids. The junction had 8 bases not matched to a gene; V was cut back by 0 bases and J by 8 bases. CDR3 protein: CASSQDRQGAGGYTF. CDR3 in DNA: TGCGCCAGCAGCCAAGATCGGCAGGGGGCCGGGGGCTACACCTTC.

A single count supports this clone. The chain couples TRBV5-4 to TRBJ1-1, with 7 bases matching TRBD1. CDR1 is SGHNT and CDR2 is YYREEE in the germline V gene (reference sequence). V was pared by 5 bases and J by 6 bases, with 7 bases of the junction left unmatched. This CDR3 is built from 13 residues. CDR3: CASRGEGAAEAFF. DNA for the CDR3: TGTGCCAGCAGGGGAGAGGGGGCGGCTGAAGCTTTCTTT.

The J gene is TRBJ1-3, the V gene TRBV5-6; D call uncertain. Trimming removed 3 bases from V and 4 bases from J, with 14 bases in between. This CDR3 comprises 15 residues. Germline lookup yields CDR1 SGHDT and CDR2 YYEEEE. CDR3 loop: CASSSTGGAGNTIYF. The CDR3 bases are TGTGCCAGCAGCTCTACGGGTGGAGCAGGAAACACCATATATTTT.

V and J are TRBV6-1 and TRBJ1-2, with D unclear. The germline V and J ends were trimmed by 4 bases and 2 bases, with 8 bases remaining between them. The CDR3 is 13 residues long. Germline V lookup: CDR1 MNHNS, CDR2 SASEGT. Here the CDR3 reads CASSAPGNYGYTF. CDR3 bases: TGTGCCAGCAGTGCCCCCGGGAACTATGGCTACACCTTC.

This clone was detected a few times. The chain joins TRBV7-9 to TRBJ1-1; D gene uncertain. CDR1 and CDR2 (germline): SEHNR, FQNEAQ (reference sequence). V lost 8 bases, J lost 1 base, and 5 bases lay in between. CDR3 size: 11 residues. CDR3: CASFSNTEAFF. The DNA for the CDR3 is TGTGCCAGCTTCTCGAACACTGAAGCTTTCTTT.

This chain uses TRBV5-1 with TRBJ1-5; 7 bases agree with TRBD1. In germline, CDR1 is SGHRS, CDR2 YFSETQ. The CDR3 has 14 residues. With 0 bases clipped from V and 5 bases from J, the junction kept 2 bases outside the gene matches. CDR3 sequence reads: CASSLGQGDQPQHF. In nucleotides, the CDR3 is TGCGCCAGCAGCTTGGGTCAGGGGGATCAGCCCCAGCATTTT.

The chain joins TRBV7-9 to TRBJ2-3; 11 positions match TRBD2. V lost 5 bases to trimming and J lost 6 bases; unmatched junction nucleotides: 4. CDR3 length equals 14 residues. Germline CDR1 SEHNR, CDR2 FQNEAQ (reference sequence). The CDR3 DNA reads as TGTGCCAGCAGCGGTAGCGGGGGGGTCGATACGCAGTATTTT. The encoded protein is CASSGSGGVDTQYF.

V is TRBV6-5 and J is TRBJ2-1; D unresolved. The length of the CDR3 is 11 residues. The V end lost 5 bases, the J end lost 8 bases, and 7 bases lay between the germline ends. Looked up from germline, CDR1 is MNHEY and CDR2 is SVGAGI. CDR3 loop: CASSVADEQFF. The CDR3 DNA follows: TGTGCCAGCAGTGTCGCGGATGAGCAGTTCTTC.

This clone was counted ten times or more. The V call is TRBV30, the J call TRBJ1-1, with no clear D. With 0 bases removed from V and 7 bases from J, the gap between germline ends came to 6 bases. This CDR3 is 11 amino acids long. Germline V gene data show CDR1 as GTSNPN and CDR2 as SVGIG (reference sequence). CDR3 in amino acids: CAWSVSLEAFF. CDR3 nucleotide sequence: TGTGCCTGGAGTGTATCACTTGAAGCTTTCTTT.

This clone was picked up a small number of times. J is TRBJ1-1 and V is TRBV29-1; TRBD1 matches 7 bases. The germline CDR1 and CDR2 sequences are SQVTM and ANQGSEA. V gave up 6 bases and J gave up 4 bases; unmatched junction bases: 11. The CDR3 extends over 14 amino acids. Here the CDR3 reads CSVTTGQGSTEAFF. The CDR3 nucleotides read TGCAGCGTGACGACAGGGCAAGGGAGCACTGAAGCTTTCTTT.

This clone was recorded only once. The CDR3 spells CASSSRAGGSSYNSPLHF. The CDR3 DNA reads TGTGCCAGCAGTTCCCGCGCAGGGGGGAGCTCCTATAATTCACCCCTCCACTTT. The chain uses TRBV27 and TRBJ1-6; TRBD1 matches at 7 bases. V trimming: 4 bases; J trimming: 0 bases; junction bases outside the gene matches: 9. CDR1 is MNHEY, CDR2 SMNVEV, per germline (reference sequence). This CDR3 has 18 residues.

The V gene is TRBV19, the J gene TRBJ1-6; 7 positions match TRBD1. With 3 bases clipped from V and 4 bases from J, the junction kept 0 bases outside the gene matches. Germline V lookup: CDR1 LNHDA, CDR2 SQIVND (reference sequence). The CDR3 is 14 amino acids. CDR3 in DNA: TGTGCCAGTAGTATGGGACAGTATAATTCACCCCTCCACTTT. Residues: CASSMGQYNSPLHF.

Here the CDR3 reads CASSFGLRAYEQYF. The CDR3 DNA sequence: TGTGCCAGCAGTTTCGGACTAAGGGCCTACGAGCAGTACTTC. This chain connects TRBV6-5 to TRBJ2-7, with TRBD2 as a possible D gene (6 bases). The CDR3 totals 14 residues. Germline V gene sequence: CDR1 MNHEY, CDR2 SVGAGI. The V end was cut by 4 bases, the J end by 2 bases, with 12 bases between.

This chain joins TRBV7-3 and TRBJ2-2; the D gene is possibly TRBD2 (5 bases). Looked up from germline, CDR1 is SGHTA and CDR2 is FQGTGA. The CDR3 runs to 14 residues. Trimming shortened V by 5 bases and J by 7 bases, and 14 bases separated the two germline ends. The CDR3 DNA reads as TGTGCCAGCAGCCTAATAGCGTTCGGCGGGGAGCTGTTTTTT. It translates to CASSLIAFGGELFF.

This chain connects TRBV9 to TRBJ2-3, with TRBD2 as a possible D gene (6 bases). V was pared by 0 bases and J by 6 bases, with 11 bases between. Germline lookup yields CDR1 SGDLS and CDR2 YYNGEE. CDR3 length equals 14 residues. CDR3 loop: CASSVGAGRDTQYF. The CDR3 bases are TGTGCCAGCAGCGTAGGGGCGGGGCGCGATACGCAGTATTTT.

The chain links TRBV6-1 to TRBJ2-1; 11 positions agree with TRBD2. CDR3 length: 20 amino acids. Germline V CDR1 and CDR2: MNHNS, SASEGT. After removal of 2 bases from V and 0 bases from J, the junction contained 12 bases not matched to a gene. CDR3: CASSERVGLAGWGSYNEQFF. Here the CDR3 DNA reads TGTGCCAGCAGTGAACGGGTCGGACTAGCGGGTTGGGGCTCCTACAATGAGCAGTTCTTC.

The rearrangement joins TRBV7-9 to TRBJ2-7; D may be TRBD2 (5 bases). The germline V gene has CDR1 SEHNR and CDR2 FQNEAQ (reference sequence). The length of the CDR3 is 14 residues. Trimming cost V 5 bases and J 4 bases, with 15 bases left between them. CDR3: CASSPRLRGYEQYF. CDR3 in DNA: TGTGCCAGCAGCCCCAGACTAAGAGGGTACGAGCAGTACTTC.

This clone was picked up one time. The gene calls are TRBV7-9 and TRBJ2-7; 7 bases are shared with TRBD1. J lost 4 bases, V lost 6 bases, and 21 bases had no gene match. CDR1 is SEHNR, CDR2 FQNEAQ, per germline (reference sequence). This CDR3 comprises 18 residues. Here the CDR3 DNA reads TGTGCCAGCAGTCCCCCCGGACAGGCGCCTACAGGACGTTACGAGCAGTACTTC. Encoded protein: CASSPPGQAPTGRYEQYF.

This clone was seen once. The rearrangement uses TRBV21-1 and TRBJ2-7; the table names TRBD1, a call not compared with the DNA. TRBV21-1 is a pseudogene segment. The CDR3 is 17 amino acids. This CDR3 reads CASSKAKGATGVIEQYF. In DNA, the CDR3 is TGTGCCAGCAGCAAAGCGAAAGGGGCTACAGGGGTTATCGAGCAGTACTTC.

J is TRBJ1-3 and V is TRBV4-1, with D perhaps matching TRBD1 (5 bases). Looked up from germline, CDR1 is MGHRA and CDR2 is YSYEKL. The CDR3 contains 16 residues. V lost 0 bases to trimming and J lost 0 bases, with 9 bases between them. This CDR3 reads CASSQDYRSSGNTIYF. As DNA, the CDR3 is TGCGCCAGCAGCCAAGATTACAGGAGCTCTGGAAACACCATATATTTT.

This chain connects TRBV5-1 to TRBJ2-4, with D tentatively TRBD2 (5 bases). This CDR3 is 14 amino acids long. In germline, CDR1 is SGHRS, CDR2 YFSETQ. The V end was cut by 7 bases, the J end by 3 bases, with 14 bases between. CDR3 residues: CASSRGIDKNIQYF. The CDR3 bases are TGCGCCAGCTCCCGGGGTATCGACAAAAACATTCAGTACTTC.

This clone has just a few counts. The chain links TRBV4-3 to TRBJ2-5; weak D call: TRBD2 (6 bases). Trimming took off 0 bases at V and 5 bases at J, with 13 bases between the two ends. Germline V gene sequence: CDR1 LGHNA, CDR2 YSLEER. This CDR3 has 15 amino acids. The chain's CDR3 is CASSQDGEGRETQYF. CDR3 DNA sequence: TGCGCCAGCAGCCAAGATGGCGAGGGGAGGGAGACCCAGTACTTC.

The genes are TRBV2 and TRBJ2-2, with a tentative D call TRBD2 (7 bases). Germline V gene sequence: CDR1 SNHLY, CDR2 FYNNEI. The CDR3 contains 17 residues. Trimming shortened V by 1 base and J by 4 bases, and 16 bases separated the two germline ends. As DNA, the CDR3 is TGTGCCAGCAGTGAAGGGGGGCGGGGGCGAGGCACCGGGGAGCTGTTTTTT. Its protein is CASSEGGRGRGTGELFF. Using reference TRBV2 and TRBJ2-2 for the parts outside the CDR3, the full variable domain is EPEVTQTPSHQVTQMGQEVILRCVPISNHLYFYWYRQILGQKVEFLVSFYNNEISEKSEIFDDQFSVERPDGSNFTLKIRSTKLEDSAMYFCASSEGGRGRGTGELFFGEGSRLTVL.

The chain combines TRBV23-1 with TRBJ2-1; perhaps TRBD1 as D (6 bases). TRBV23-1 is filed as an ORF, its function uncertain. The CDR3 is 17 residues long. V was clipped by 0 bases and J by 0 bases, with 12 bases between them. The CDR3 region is CASSQSLQGSSYNEQFF. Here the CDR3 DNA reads TGCGCCAGCAGTCAATCTTTACAGGGTAGCTCCTACAATGAGCAGTTCTTC.